The sequence of this TCR beta chain was determined in a study of cytomegalovirus exposure and HLA in healthy donors. On this clone: The antigen remains undetermined.

The study ran its PCR with 60 Vbeta and 13 Jbeta primers. TCRdb's table, derived via immunoSEQ multiplex PCR, lists solely in-frame clones and lacks some. The sample holds about 120,000 clones, approximately 78% seen once. V was shortened by 9 bases and J by 7 bases, with 16 bases between the two germline ends. Germline assignment: CDR1 LNHDA and CDR2 SQIVND (reference sequence). The CDR3 extends over 13 amino acids. Study-wide points: Rarity marked most TCR sequences, yet some public TCRs occurred in many donors. Presence/absence analyses assumed roughly uniform sequencing depth across donors. Highly shared sequence variants in one cluster were likely a sequencing artifact.

The TCR comes from a man aged 35 to 55 in good health and CMV-seronegative. The sequenced material came from PBMCs. The rearrangement uses TRBV19 and TRBJ1-5; a possible D gene is TRBD1 (5 bases). CDR3 amino acids: CASEPGNGQPQHF. DNA for the CDR3: TGTGCCAGCGAACCAGGGAACGGGCAGCCCCAGCATTTT.